This T cell receptor beta chain comes out of a study of T-cell memory formation after mild COVID-19. Study background: The study found TCR clusters largely donor specific. Findings and limits, study-wide: Day 15 to 85 contracting clones showed balanced CD4/CD8; day 15 to 37 expanders favored CD4+. Of the contracting clones, CD4+ ones lay mainly in CM and EM, and CD8+ ones in EMRA.

A few counts support this clonotype. Its specificity is not known. Compared with germline, one end of the junction differs, possibly owing to a read error. The germline V gene has CDR1 LNHDA and CDR2 SQIVND (reference sequence). The CDR3 is made up of 14 amino acids. Employing constant-segment primers, 5'RACE generated TCR alpha and TCR beta cDNA libraries bearing sample barcodes and UMIs. Via MiXCR, TCRdb re-called the 5' RACE reads, giving one row per CDR3 protein. The sample has about 450,000 distinct CDR3 sequences; under 25% are singletons. Sequenced sample: PBMCs or a T cell subset sorted from them (not recorded which). The TCR was taken from an adult woman who had mild COVID-19 (a few samples of this study predate the infection). Cell type and time point are not known. The chain recombines TRBV19 with TRBJ2-5, with D possibly matching TRBD2 (6 bases). The DNA of the CDR3 is TGTGCCAGTGGTATGATTCTGGGAGGAGAGACCCAGTACTTC. It encodes CASGMILGGETQYF.